These 22 T cell receptor beta chains were all obtained from the same sample, sequenced in a study of spatial heterogeneity in lung cancer. TCRdb itself ran the 5' RACE reads through MiXCR, one entry per CDR3 protein. The data contain 26,000 or so distinct CDR3 sequences, roughly 13% of them singletons. The time point is: sample taken at primary tumor resection. Unsorted whole RNA of tumor, nontumor lung or frozen PBMC was sequenced. The sample in question was PBMCs, obtained at surgery. The origin of the receptors is a female donor with early-stage non-small cell lung cancer.

The chain links TRBV6-1 to TRBJ2-1; D is perhaps TRBD1 (5 bases). Germline lookup yields CDR1 MNHNS and CDR2 SASEGT. The germline V and J ends were trimmed by 7 bases and 1 base, with 14 bases remaining between them. CDR3 length: 15 amino acids. CDR3 sequence reads: CASNLQALSYNEQFF. CDR3 coding DNA: TGTGCCAGCAATTTACAGGCCTTATCCTACAATGAGCAGTTCTTC.

This clonotype was observed many times. This sequence joins TRBV4-3 and TRBJ1-6, with unresolved D. CDR3 size: 15 residues. Germline V gene lookup returns CDR1 LGHNA and CDR2 YSLEER. With 0 bases removed from V and 7 bases from J, the gap between germline ends came to 10 bases. The CDR3 loop is CASSQDPARNSPLHF. The CDR3 DNA is TGCGCCAGCAGCCAAGACCCCGCCCGAAATTCACCCCTCCACTTT.

In this sample, this clonotype turned up many times. The chain uses TRBV28 and TRBJ1-2, with 7 bases that match TRBD1. V lost 6 bases, J lost 4 bases, and 5 bases stayed unmatched. The CDR3 contains 13 residues. Germline V gene data show CDR1 as MDHEN and CDR2 as SYDVKM. CDR3 protein: CASSPRGGYGYTF. CDR3 in DNA: TGTGCCAGCAGCCCCAGGGGGGGCTATGGCTACACCTTC.

This clonotype was observed at least ten times. The chain employs TRBV3-1 and TRBJ2-3; D not resolved. The germline V gene has CDR1 LGHDT and CDR2 YNNKEL (reference sequence). This CDR3 has 12 amino acids. V dropped 6 bases and J dropped 6 bases, with 10 bases sitting between them. This CDR3 reads CASRHPGDTQYF. Written as DNA, the CDR3 is TGTGCCAGCAGGCATCCTGGCGATACGCAGTATTTT.

This clonotype was recorded once. This clone may be a read error of a much larger clone one base away. The rearrangement uses TRBV11-1 and TRBJ2-7; 9 nucleotides agree with TRBD1. The CDR3 is made up of 15 amino acids. The germline gives CDR1 SGHAT, CDR2 FQDESV (reference sequence). The CDR3 here is CASSRGDRDSSEQYF. The CDR3, as DNA: TGTGCCAGCAGCCGGGGGGACAGGGATTCCTCCGAGCAGTACTTC.

V gene TRBV4-1 combines with J gene TRBJ2-6; D not certain. V lost 4 bases to trimming and J lost 4 bases, with 11 bases between them. CDR1 and CDR2 from the germline V gene are MGHRA and YSYEKL. The CDR3 runs 15 residues. CDR3 nucleotide sequence: TGCGCCAGCAGCCCGGTTGGGCAAGGGGCCAACGTCCTGACTTTC. Translating it yields CASSPVGQGANVLTF.

This clonotype was detected many times. In DNA, the CDR3 is TGTGCCAGCAGTTTTGGGGCGACCAAAAACATTCAGTACTTC. The encoded protein is CASSFGATKNIQYF. The chain has TRBV27 and TRBJ2-4, with a possible D match to TRBD1 (5 bases). Germline V gene sequence: CDR1 MNHEY, CDR2 SMNVEV (reference sequence). Trimming removed 3 bases at V and 2 bases at J, with 8 bases between. The length of the CDR3 is 14 residues.

In this sample, this clonotype turned up many times. This sequence joins TRBV4-2 and TRBJ2-3, with 7 bases fitting TRBD2. Germline lookup yields CDR1 LGHNA and CDR2 YNFKEQ. The CDR3 consists of 14 residues. V gave up 2 bases and J gave up 3 bases; unmatched junction bases: 2. Written as DNA, the CDR3 is TGTGCCAGCAGCCAACCTAGCGGAACAGATACGCAGTATTTT. Translation gives CASSQPSGTDTQYF.

This clonotype has ten or more counts. The rearrangement uses TRBV11-1 and TRBJ2-7, with 7 bases aligning to TRBD1. The CDR3 spans 13 residues. Losses at the gene ends were 5 bases for V and 4 bases for J; bases not matched to a gene: 5. Per germline, CDR1 SGHAT and CDR2 FQDESV (reference sequence). The CDR3, as DNA: TGTGCCAGCAGCCCGGGACAGAGATACGAGCAGTACTTC. It yields the protein CASSPGQRYEQYF.

Ten or more counts support this clonotype. The chain links TRBV9 to TRBJ1-4; D unresolved. Germline loops: CDR1 SGDLS, CDR2 YYNGEE. Between the trimmed V and J ends, which lost 3 bases and 0 bases, there was a span of 18 bases. This CDR3 contains 18 residues. The CDR3 nucleotides read TGTGCCAGCAGCGCCTACCTTGGCAGTGGGGCAACTAATGAAAAACTGTTTTTT. It yields the protein CASSAYLGSGATNEKLFF. Full variable domain (outside the CDR3, taken from reference TRBV9 and TRBJ1-4): DSGVTQTPKHLITATGQRVTLRCSPRSGDLSVYWYQQSLDQGLQFLIQYYNGEERAKGNILERFSAQQFPDLHSELNLSSLELGDSALYFCASSAYLGSGATNEKLFFGSGTQLSVL.

J is TRBJ2-5 and V is TRBV20-1; 10 bases agree with TRBD2. CDR1 and CDR2 from the germline V gene are DFQATT and SNEGSKA (reference sequence). This CDR3 contains 15 residues. V trimming: 4 bases; J trimming: 1 base; junction bases outside the gene matches: 6. The CDR3 region is CSANSWTSGQETQYF. DNA for the CDR3: TGCAGTGCTAACAGCTGGACTAGCGGCCAAGAGACCCAGTACTTC.

Only a few counts were recorded for this clonotype. This chain connects TRBV7-2 to TRBJ2-3; tentatively, D is TRBD1 (5 bases). CDR1 is SGHTA, CDR2 FQGNSA, per germline. CDR3 length: 15 residues. With 5 bases removed from V and 2 bases from J, the gap between germline ends came to 14 bases. CDR3 nucleotide sequence: TGTGCCAGCAGCCCTCAGACAGTCTCCACAGATACGCAGTATTTT. As protein: CASSPQTVSTDTQYF.

V gene TRBV18 combines with J gene TRBJ2-7; TRBD1 aligns across 7 bases. CDR3 length: 14 residues. In germline, CDR1 is KGHSH, CDR2 LQKENI. J gave up 1 base and V 3 bases, and 3 bases lay outside the gene matches. The CDR3 DNA reads as TGTGCCAGCTCACCCGGGACAGAGTCCTACGAGCAGTACGTC. Translated: CASSPGTESYEQYV.

In this sample, this clonotype turned up many times. The chain has TRBV12-3 or TRBV12-4 and TRBJ2-2; TRBD2 matches at 14 bases. Trimming took 5 bases from V and 2 from J; bases not matched to a gene: 4. The CDR3 is 17 amino acids. In DNA, the CDR3 is TGTGCCAGCAGTCTGGGACTAGCGGGAGCTAACACCGGGGAGCTGTTTTTT. This codes for CASSLGLAGANTGELFF.

The chain has TRBV7-9 and TRBJ1-1; D perhaps matches TRBD1 (6 bases). The germline V gene encodes CDR1 SEHNR and CDR2 FQNEAQ (reference sequence). The ends were cut back, 5 bases at V and 5 bases at J, with 15 bases in the middle. This CDR3 spans 14 amino acids. Here the CDR3 DNA reads TGTGCCAGCAGCCGCGGGGGCCTCAGGACTGAAGCTTTCTTT. Translation: CASSRGGLRTEAFF.

This clonotype was recorded many times. The rearrangement links TRBV4-1 to TRBJ2-3; 7 bases are shared with TRBD1. Trimming took 1 base from V and 14 from J; bases not matched to a gene: 18. The CDR3 extends over 16 amino acids. From germline, CDR1 is MGHRA and CDR2 YSYEKL. The CDR3 loop is CASSQAGSLGQVSGYF. The CDR3 DNA sequence: TGCGCCAGCAGCCAAGCCGGCTCACTTGGACAGGTCTCGGGGTATTTT.

This clonotype was recorded a few times. V is TRBV6-6 and J is TRBJ2-1, with TRBD2 identical over 10 bases. J gave up 5 bases and V 7 bases, and 14 bases lay outside the gene matches. This CDR3 is built from 17 residues. Looked up from germline, CDR1 is MNHNY and CDR2 is SVGAGI (reference sequence). CDR3 sequence (DNA): TGTGCCAGCACCCCTCGAGCTAGCGGGGGTACGAACAATGAGCAGTTCTTC. Residues: CASTPRASGGTNNEQFF.

This clonotype was detected a few times. This may be a read error: a much more frequent sequence differs by one nucleotide. V gene TRBV10-3 combines with J gene TRBJ2-5, with D possibly TRBD1 on 6 matching bases. CDR1 ENHRY and CDR2 SYGVKD come from the germline V gene. The ends were cut back, 3 bases at V and 0 bases at J, with 17 bases in the middle. This CDR3 spans 17 amino acids. The CDR3 DNA follows: TGTGCCATCAGTGACCCGTCGTCGAGGACAGACCAAGAGACCCAGTACTTC. This sequence encodes CAISDPSSRTDQETQYF.

This clonotype has at least ten counts. The chain combines TRBV11-2 with TRBJ2-3; 10 nucleotides line up with TRBD1. V lost 6 bases and J lost 5; bases outside the gene matches: 2. CDR3 size: 13 residues. Per the germline V gene, CDR1 is SGHAT and CDR2 is FQNNGV. The CDR3 bases are TGTGCCAGCAGACGGACAGGGGGAGATACGCAGTATTTT. Translated, it gives CASRRTGGDTQYF.

The table lists this clonotype with many counts. CDR3 sequence (DNA): TGTGCCAGCAGTTTTGGTAGAAACACTGAAGCTTTCTTT. Amino acids: CASSFGRNTEAFF. The gene calls are TRBV28 and TRBJ1-1; D gene unclear. Germline assignment: CDR1 MDHEN and CDR2 SYDVKM. The CDR3 is 13 residues long. Trimming left V 3 bases short and J 2 bases short, with 7 bases between.

This clonotype has at least ten counts. The chain combines TRBV16 with TRBJ1-5, with D possibly being TRBD1 (6 bases). Trimming cost V 5 bases and J 3 bases, with 11 bases left between them. The V gene's germline CDR1 is KGHSY and CDR2 FQNENV. The CDR3 extends over 14 amino acids. The CDR3 protein is CASSKDRFNQPQHF. The CDR3 DNA follows: TGTGCCAGCAGCAAAGACAGGTTCAATCAGCCCCAGCATTTT.

This clonotype occurred many times. The chain combines TRBV2 with TRBJ1-5; no clear D gene. Germline V CDR1 and CDR2: SNHLY, FYNNEI. The CDR3 loop spans 12 amino acids. V was pared by 6 bases and J by 4 bases, with 7 bases between. CDR3 sequence: CASSWENQPQHF. The CDR3 coding sequence is TGTGCCAGCAGCTGGGAGAATCAGCCCCAGCATTTT.